This T cell receptor (beta chain) was profiled in a study of blood T cells in healthy people across ages. Study-wide background: Using template switching, researchers captured about one barcoded beta molecule for each two T cells. Study-wide results and limits: Higher naive T cell percentage went strongly together with higher TCR beta diversity. Diversity figures based on one million T cells were deemed too low.

The CDR3 has 15 amino acids. Trimming removed 4 bases from V and 2 bases from J, with 12 bases in between. Samples each yielded at least 5.5 micrograms of total RNA. Next came a second PCR, run for roughly 6 to 11 cycles, which used a sample-barcoded 5' primer along with a J-beta primer mix. A single record per CDR3 protein comes from TCRdb applying MiXCR to the 5' RACE reads. Of roughly 1.5 million distinct CDR3 sequences in the sample, approximately 43% were seen once. This clonotype has only a few counts. What it recognizes is unknown. The sequenced sample consisted of blood. The TCR was taken from a young woman in good health. The chain has TRBV12-3 or TRBV12-4 and TRBJ2-1; D gene ambiguous. The DNA for the CDR3 is TGTGCCAGCAGTTCCGAAAAACATGCCTACAATGAGCAGTTCTTC. Its protein product is CASSSEKHAYNEQFF.